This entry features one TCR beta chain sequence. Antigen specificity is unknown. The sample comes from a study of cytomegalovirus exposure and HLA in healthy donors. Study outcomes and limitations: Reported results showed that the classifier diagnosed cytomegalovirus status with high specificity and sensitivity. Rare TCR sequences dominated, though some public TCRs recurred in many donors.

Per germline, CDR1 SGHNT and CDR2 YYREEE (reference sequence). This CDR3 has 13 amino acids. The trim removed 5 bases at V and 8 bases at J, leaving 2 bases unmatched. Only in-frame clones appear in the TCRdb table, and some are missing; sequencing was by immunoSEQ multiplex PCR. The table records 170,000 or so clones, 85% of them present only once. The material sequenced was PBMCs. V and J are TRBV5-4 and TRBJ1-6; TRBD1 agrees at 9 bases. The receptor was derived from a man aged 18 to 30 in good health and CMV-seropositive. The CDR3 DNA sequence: TGTGCCAGCAGGGGACAGGGAGATTCACCCCTCCACTTT. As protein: CASRGQGDSPLHF.